Here is one TCR beta chain with its context. Its antigen remains unidentified. This sample is part of a study of cytomegalovirus exposure and HLA in healthy donors. Broader study findings: Excluded were some V segments that proved indistinguishable, including TRBV6-2 and TRBV6-3. The study had only CMV serostatus as immune exposure information.

Per the germline V gene, CDR1 is LGHNA and CDR2 is YNFKEQ. This CDR3 has 13 amino acids. Trimming took off 0 bases at V and 7 bases at J, with 10 bases between the two ends. With 60 Vbeta and 13 Jbeta primers, the PCR was carried out. Method: immunoSEQ multiplex PCR; TCRdb's copy keeps in-frame clones and lacks some. The sample holds under 200,000 clones, 60% to 85% seen once. The specimen was PBMCs. The clonotype originates from a male donor in good health and CMV-seropositive. This rearrangement joins TRBV4-2 to TRBJ2-7, with a possible D match to TRBD2 (5 bases). CDR3 sequence (DNA): TGTGCCAGCAGCCAAGATGAGTCGGGGGAGCAGTACTTC. It translates to CASSQDESGEQYF.